This T cell receptor (beta chain) stems from a study of blood T cell repertoires in COVID-19. Across the whole study: Samples came from the United States, Italy and Spain, spanning acute and convalescent COVID-19. In each case, the material was cDNA or gDNA derived from T cells, B-cell-depleted T cells, or PBMCs.

As originally analysed: For nucleated cells, counts were estimated from reference gene primer amplification. The table came from immunoSEQ multiplex PCR; TCRdb's copy has only in-frame clones and leaves some out. Clone size and the V and J calls come from that table; the DNA yielded D and trimming. The data show roughly 260,000 clones, with roughly nine tenths seen just once and 2.2% held by the top ten. Looked up from germline, CDR1 is MGHDK and CDR2 is SYGVNS. CDR3 length: 15 residues. V was pared by 1 base and J by 9 bases, with 6 bases of the junction left unmatched. The rearrangement uses TRBV25-1 and TRBJ2-4; 10 positions match TRBD2. This clonotype was obtained from a woman aged 50 to 60 who had recovered from COVID-19. Sequenced material: peripheral blood. CDR3 sequence reads: CASSESGLAYRIQYF. CDR3 nucleotides: TGTGCCAGCAGTGAATCGGGACTAGCGTACCGCATTCAGTACTTC.